This T cell receptor (beta chain) appears in the sequencing data of a study of human T cells and chemical hapten exposure. Specified time point: pre-sensitization, week 0. Treatment of the sample: therapeutic diphenylcyclopropenone sensitization with weekly scalp DPC. V lost 1 base and J 0 bases, leaving 18 bases between the germline ends. CDR1 is SGHVS, CDR2 FQNEAQ, per germline. The CDR3 has 18 residues. TCRdb itself ran the RACE reads through MiXCR, one entry per CDR3 protein. The sample holds about 270,000 distinct CDR3 sequences, approximately 7.5% seen once. This clonotype was counted only a few times.

V gene TRBV7-8 combines with J gene TRBJ1-1; no firm D call. This specimen was whole blood, taken in connection with sensitization to the hapten diphenylcyclopropenone (DPC). This TCR derives from a young man with alopecia areata. Some clones in this sample may be carry-over from other donors' samples. In DNA form, the CDR3 reads TGTGCCAGCAGCTTAGTCGGCGGGCGGGCCCCCATGAACACTGAAGCTTTCTTT. This gives the protein CASSLVGGRAPMNTEAFF.